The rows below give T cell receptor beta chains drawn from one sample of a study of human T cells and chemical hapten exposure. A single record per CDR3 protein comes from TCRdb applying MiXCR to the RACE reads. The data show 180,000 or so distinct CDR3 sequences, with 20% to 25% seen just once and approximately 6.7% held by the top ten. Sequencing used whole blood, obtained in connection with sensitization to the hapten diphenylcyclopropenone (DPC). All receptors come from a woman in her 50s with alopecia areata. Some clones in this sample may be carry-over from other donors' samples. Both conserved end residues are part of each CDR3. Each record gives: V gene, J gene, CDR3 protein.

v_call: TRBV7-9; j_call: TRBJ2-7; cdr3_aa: CASSFPSGNSYEQYF
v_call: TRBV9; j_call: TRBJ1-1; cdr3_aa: CASSVLTGPMNTEAFF
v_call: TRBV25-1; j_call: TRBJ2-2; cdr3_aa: CASSSRDRVVGELFF
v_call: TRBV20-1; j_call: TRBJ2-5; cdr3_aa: CSARDGTHQETQYF
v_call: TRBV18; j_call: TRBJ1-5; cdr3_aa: CASSPPRTGGNGNQPQHF
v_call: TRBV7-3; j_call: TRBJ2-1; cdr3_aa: CASSLMSGAPEQFF
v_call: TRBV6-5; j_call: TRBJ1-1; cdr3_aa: CANSIGTLNTEAFF
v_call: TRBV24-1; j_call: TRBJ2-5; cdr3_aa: CATSDLTSGRETQYF
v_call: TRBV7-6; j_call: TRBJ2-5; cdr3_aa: CASSLGRDQTQYF
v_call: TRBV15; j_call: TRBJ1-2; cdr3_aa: CATSRVDRPNYGYTF
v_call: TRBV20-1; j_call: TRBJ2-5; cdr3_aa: CSARAGDRQETQYF
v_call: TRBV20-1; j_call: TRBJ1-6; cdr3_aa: CSAPSTGSNSPLHF
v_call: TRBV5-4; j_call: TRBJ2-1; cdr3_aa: CASSGIENEQFF
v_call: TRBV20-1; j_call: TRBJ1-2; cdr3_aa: CSARPSYGYTF
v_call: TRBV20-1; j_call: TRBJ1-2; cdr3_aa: CSATTGTYGYTF
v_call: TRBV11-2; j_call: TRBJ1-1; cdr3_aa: CASSLVGGEAFF
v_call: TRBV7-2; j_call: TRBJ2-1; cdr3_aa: CASSRSGTSGFENEQFF
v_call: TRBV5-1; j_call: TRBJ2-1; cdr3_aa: CASSLVLAGVHNEQFF
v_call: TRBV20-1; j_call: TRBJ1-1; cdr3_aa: CSATEDTEAFF
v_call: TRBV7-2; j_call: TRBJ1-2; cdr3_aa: CASSSSGRTGVSGYTF
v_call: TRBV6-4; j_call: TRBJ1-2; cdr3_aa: CASSGSGQSLGGYTF
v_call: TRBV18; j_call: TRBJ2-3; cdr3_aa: CASSPLSASGRPDTQYF
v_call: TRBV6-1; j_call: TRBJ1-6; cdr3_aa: CASSELGNSPLHF
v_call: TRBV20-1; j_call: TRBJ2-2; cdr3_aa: CSAFRESNTGELFF
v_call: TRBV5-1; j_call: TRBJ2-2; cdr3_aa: CASSFTSGTGELFF
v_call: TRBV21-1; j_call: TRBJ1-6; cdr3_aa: CASRGLGHRNSPLHF
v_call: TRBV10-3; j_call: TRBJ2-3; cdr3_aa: CAISELTDTQYF
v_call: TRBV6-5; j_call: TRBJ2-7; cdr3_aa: CVSSDWGYEQYF
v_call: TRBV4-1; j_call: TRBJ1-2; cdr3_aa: CASSPKGTNYGYTF
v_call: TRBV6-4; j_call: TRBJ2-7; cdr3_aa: CASIPGTTENLYEQYF
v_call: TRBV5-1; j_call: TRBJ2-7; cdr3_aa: CASSLLTSGTPYEQYF
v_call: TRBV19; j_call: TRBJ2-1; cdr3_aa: CASSRTANEQFF
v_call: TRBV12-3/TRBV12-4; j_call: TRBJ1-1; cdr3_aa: CASRLGVVAFF
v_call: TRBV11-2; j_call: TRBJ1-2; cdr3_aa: CASSFSGYGYTF
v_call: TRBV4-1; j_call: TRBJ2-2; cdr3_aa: CASSLRTGQASNTGELFF
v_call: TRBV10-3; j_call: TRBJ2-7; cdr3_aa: CAISEGGHTYEQYF